This T cell receptor beta chain is drawn from a study of CD8+CD57+ T cells in acquired aplastic anemia. Previously, flow cytometry had revealed CD8+CD57+ cell expansion in the patients chosen for sequencing. CDR3 and TCR beta VDJ profiling relied on a genomic DNA template. Via MiXCR, TCRdb re-called the reads, giving one row per CDR3 protein. The repertoire holds around 80,000 distinct CDR3 sequences, with about 70% as singletons. Germline assignment: CDR1 DFQATT and CDR2 SNEGSKA (reference sequence). The trim removed 5 bases at V and 9 bases at J, leaving 14 bases unmatched. The CDR3 loop spans 15 amino acids.

The clonotype originates from a human donor with aplastic anemia. Sequences were obtained from sorted CD4+, CD8+, or CD8+CD57+ T cells (not recorded which) from PBMCs. This chain connects TRBV20-1 to TRBJ2-7; 12 bases are a match to TRBD1. The CDR3: CSAGLRDRGLDGQYF. Written as DNA, the CDR3 is TGCAGTGCTGGCTTACGGGACAGGGGGCTGGACGGGCAGTACTTC.